The source of this TCR beta chain is a study of cytomegalovirus exposure and HLA in healthy donors. Findings of the study overall: Researchers reported in a later analysis that common viral pathogens appeared linked to several top clusters.

Regarding this clone: Its target is unknown.

In the PCR, 60 Vbeta and 13 Jbeta primers were used. TCRdb's table, derived via immunoSEQ multiplex PCR, lists solely in-frame clones and lacks some. This table has about 200,000 clones, approximately 86% appearing once. Source material: PBMCs. This clonotype was sampled from a woman aged 25 to 39 in good health and CMV-seronegative.

The CDR3 region has the DNA TGTGCCAGCAGTTCGACAGGGGGTACAGATACGCAGTATTTT. Its translation is CASSSTGGTDTQYF. V and J are TRBV6-5 and TRBJ2-3, with 9 bases matching TRBD1. From germline, CDR1 is MNHEY and CDR2 SVGAGI. After removal of 4 bases from V and 3 bases from J, the junction contained 2 bases not matched to a gene. There are 14 residues in the CDR3.